This T cell receptor (beta chain) was observed in a study of CD4+ T cells in melanoma. Per the germline V gene, CDR1 is SGHVS and CDR2 is FNYEAQ. V lost 0 bases to trimming and J lost 7 bases, with 12 bases between them. There are 14 residues in the CDR3. In this sample, this clone turned up once. Its target is not known. The protocol was immunoSEQ multiplex PCR, while the TCRdb copy is restricted to in-frame clones and leaves out a portion. Found here are 8,000 to 10,000 clones, 60% to 85% of them singletons; the top ten hold over 15%. Broader study findings: CD8+ T cell, macrophage and B cell function reportedly correlated with neoantigen-specific CD4+ T cells.

This clonotype originated in a human donor with melanoma. Specimen: cells from a culture (not recorded whether cultured in vitro). The chain recombines TRBV7-6 with TRBJ2-5; the D is unclear. The CDR3 protein is CASSLAGSQRTQYF. For the CDR3, the DNA is TGTGCCAGCAGCTTAGCTGGCAGTCAAAGGACCCAGTACTTC.